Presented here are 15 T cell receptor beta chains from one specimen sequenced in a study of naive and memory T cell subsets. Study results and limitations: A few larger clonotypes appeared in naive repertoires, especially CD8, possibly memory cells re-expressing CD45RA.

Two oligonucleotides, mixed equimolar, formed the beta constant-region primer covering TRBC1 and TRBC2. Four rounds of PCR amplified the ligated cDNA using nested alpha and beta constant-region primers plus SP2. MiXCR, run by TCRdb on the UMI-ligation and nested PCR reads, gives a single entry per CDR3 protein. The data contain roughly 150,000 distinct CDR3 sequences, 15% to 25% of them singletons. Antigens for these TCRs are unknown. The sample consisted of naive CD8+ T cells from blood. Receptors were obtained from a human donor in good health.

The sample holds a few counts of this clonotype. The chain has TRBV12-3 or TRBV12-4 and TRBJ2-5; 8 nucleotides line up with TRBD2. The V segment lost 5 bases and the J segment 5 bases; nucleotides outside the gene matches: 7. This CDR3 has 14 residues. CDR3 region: CASSLGLARETQYF. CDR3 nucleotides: TGTGCCAGCAGTCTCGGACTAGCACGGGAGACCCAGTACTTC.

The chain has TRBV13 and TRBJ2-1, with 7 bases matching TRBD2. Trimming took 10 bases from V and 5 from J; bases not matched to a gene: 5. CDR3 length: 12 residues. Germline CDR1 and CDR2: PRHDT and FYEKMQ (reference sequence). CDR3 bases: TGTGCCACGAAGGGGACTAACAATGAGCAGTTCTTC. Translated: CATKGTNNEQFF.

This CDR3 reads CASRGPRTGTSGSGYNEQFF. DNA of the CDR3: TGTGCCAGCAGAGGGCCCCGAACCGGGACTAGCGGGAGTGGTTACAATGAGCAGTTCTTC. The genes are TRBV12-3 or TRBV12-4 and TRBJ2-1, with 14 bases identical to TRBD2. After removal of 6 bases from V and 4 bases from J, the junction contained 17 bases not matched to a gene. The CDR3 is 20 amino acids.

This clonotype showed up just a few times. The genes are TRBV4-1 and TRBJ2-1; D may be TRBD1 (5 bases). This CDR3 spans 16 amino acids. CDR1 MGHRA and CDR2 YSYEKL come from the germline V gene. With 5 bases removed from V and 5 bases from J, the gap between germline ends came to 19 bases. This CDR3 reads CASSGSLGLMHNEQFF. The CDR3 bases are TGCGCCAGCAGCGGAAGCTTGGGGCTGATGCACAATGAGCAGTTCTTC.

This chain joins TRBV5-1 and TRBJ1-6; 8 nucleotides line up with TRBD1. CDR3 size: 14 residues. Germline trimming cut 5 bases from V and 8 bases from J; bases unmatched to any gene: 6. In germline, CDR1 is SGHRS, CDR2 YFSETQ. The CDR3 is CASRPDRADSPLHF. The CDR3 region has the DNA TGCGCCAGCAGACCGGACAGGGCGGATTCACCCCTCCACTTT.

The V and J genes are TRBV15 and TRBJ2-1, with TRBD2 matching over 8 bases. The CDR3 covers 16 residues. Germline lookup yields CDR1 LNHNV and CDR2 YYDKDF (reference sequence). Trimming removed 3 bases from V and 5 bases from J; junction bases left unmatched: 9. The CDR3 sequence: CATSSPREGPHNEQFF. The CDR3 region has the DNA TGTGCCACCAGCAGCCCCCGGGAGGGGCCGCACAATGAGCAGTTCTTC.

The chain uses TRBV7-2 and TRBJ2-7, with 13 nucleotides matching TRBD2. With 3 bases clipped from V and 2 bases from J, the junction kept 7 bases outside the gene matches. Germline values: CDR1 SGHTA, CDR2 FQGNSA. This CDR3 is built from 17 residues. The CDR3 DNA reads TGTGCCAGCAGCTTCGGACTAGCGGGAGTGGTAGCCTACGAGCAGTACTTC. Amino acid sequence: CASSFGLAGVVAYEQYF.

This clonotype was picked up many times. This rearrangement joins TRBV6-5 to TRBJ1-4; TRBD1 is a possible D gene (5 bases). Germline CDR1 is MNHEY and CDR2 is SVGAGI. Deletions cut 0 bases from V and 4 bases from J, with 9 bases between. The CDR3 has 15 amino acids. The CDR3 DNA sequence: TGTGCCAGCAGTTACTCGCGGGGCAGTAATGAAAAACTGTTTTTT. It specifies CASSYSRGSNEKLFF.

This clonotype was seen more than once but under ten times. The CDR3 bases are TGTGCCAGCAGTTTACTAGCGGGTGACTACGAGCAGTACTTC. Its protein is CASSLLAGDYEQYF. The chain carries TRBV28 and TRBJ2-7, with 8 bases aligning to TRBD2. Germline CDR1 reads MDHEN; CDR2 reads SYDVKM. The CDR3 loop spans 14 amino acids. J was trimmed by 3 bases and V by 2 bases; bases with no gene match: 3.

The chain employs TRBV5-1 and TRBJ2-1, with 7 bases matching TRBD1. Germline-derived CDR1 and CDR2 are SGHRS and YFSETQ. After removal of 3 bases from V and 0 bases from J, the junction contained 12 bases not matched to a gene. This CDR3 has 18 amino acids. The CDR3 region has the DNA TGCGCCAGCAGCTCCCCTCAGGGGGAACTAAGCTCCTACAATGAGCAGTTCTTC. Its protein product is CASSSPQGELSSYNEQFF.

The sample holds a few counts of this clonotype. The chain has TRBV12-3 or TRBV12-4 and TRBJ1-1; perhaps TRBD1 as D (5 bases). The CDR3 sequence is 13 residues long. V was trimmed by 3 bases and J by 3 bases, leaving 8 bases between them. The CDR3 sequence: CASSFRDYTEAFF. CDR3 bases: TGTGCCAGCAGTTTCAGGGATTACACTGAAGCTTTCTTT.

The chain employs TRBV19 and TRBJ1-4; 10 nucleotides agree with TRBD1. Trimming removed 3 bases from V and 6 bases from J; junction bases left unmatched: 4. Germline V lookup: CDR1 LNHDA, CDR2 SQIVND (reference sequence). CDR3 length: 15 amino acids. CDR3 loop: CASSMGTGEYEKLFF. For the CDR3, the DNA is TGTGCCAGTAGTATGGGGACAGGGGAGTATGAAAAACTGTTTTTT.

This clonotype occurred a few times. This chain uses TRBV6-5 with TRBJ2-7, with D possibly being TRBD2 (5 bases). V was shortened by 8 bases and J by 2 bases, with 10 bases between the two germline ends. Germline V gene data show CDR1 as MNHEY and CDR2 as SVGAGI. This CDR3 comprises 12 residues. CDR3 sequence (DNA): TGTGCCAGCCCCCCGGGGACCTACGAGCAGTACTTC. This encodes CASPPGTYEQYF.

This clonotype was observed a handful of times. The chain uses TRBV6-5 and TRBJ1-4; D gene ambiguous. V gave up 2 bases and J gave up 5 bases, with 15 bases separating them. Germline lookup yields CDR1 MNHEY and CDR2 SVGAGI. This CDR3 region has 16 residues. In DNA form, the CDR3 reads TGTGCCAGCAGTTACGTCTCAGGCGGTGGGAATGAAAAACTGTTTTTT. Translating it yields CASSYVSGGGNEKLFF.

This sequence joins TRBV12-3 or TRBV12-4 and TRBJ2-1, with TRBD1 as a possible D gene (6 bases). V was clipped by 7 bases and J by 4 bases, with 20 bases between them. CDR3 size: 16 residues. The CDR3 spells CASTAEGGVGYNEQFF. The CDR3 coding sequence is TGTGCCAGCACCGCAGAAGGGGGAGTGGGGTACAATGAGCAGTTCTTC.